The 13 T cell receptor beta chains below come from one sample, sequenced in a study of spatial heterogeneity in lung cancer. Time point given: sample taken at primary tumor resection. TCRdb ran MiXCR on the 5' RACE reads and lists one entry per CDR3 protein. The data hold about 3,000 distinct CDR3 sequences, with 4.7% observed a single time. The source was normal lung tissue next to the tumor, collected at surgery. These receptors were collected from a male donor with early-stage non-small cell lung cancer.

This clonotype was observed at least ten times. J is TRBJ2-2 and V is TRBV5-1; the D gene could be TRBD1 or TRBD2 (5 bases each). The ends were cut back, 2 bases at V and 5 bases at J, with 10 bases in the middle. Germline loops: CDR1 SGHRS, CDR2 YFSETQ. The CDR3 is 14 residues long. CDR3 in DNA: TGCGCCAGCAGCTTTGGGGGTATTACCGGGGAGCTGTTTTTT. It is translated as CASSFGGITGELFF. The entire variable domain, with the rest obtained from reference TRBV5-1 and TRBJ2-2, is as follows: KAGVTQTPRYLIKTRGQQVTLSCSPISGHRSVSWYQQTPGQGLQFLFEYFSETQRNKGNFPGRFSGRQFSNSRSEMNVSTLELGDSALYLCASSFGGITGELFFGEGSRLTVL.

By sample share, this clonotype is medium-sized (0.01 to 0.1%). This sequence joins TRBV5-1 and TRBJ2-7; 7 bases map to TRBD2. Germline trimming cut 5 bases from V and 5 bases from J; bases unmatched to any gene: 10. In germline, CDR1 is SGHRS, CDR2 YFSETQ. The CDR3 consists of 14 residues. In DNA, the CDR3 is TGCGCCAGCAGTAGGAGCGGGGCCTTCCACGAGCAGTACTTC. Its protein is CASSRSGAFHEQYF.

This clonotype was seen many times. J is TRBJ2-7 and V is TRBV11-2; D tentatively fits TRBD1 or TRBD2 (5 bases each). The V end lost 5 bases, the J end lost 0 bases, and 11 bases lay between the germline ends. This CDR3 region has 14 residues. Looked up from germline, CDR1 is SGHAT and CDR2 is FQNNGV. The CDR3 DNA is TGTGCCAGCAGCCTCGGGACCTTCTCCTACGAGCAGTACTTC. The encoded protein is CASSLGTFSYEQYF.

By its share, this clonotype is medium-sized. The chain carries TRBV9 and TRBJ2-7, with 12 bases lining up with TRBD2. Germline CDR1 is SGDLS and CDR2 is YYNGEE. The CDR3 totals 15 residues. Unmatched junction bases numbered 4, after V lost 3 bases and J lost 3 bases. The CDR3 nucleotides read TGTGCCAGCAGCGCTAGCGGGAGGGGGTTCTACGAGCAGTACTTC. Translating gives CASSASGRGFYEQYF.

This clonotype was recorded many times. This sequence joins TRBV13 and TRBJ2-7; TRBD1 matches 7 bases. Unmatched junction bases numbered 9, after V lost 5 bases and J lost 2 bases. The CDR3 totals 15 residues. Germline V gives CDR1 PRHDT, CDR2 FYEKMQ (reference sequence). The CDR3 DNA follows: TGTGCCAGCAGCCTGGGGACAGTCGTAACCTACGAGCAGTACTTC. Amino acid sequence: CASSLGTVVTYEQYF.

This clonotype has just a few counts. The V call is TRBV10-3, the J call TRBJ2-1; D is possibly TRBD1 (5 bases). The CDR3 extends over 14 amino acids. The germline gives CDR1 ENHRY, CDR2 SYGVKD. Trimming pared 7 bases from V and 8 bases from J, leaving 18 bases between. Written as DNA, the CDR3 is TGTGCCATCAAGATAGGTGGGGCAAACCATGAGCAGTTCTTC. Translation: CAIKIGGANHEQFF.

This clonotype is large. CDR3 coding DNA: TGTGCCAGCAGTGAATGGGAGAACTATGAGCAGTTCTTC. Residues: CASSEWENYEQFF. The chain is built from TRBV6-1 and TRBJ2-1, with D perhaps matching TRBD2 (5 bases). The CDR3 length is 13 residues. With 2 bases removed from V and 8 bases from J, the gap between germline ends came to 10 bases. CDR1 and CDR2 (germline): MNHNS, SASEGT.

This clonotype has only a few counts. The chain joins TRBV5-1 to TRBJ2-3, with D possibly being TRBD2 (6 bases). The CDR3 runs 15 residues. Germline loops: CDR1 SGHRS, CDR2 YFSETQ. With 4 bases removed from V and 2 bases from J, the gap between germline ends came to 14 bases. The CDR3 nucleotides are TGCGCCAGCAGCGGCGGGGACTCCCCCACAGATACGCAGTATTTT. It specifies CASSGGDSPTDTQYF.

This clonotype is medium-sized within its sample. The chain links TRBV28 to TRBJ1-1, with D hard to call. CDR3 length equals 14 residues. Germline V gene data show CDR1 as MDHEN and CDR2 as SYDVKM. V was clipped by 6 bases and J by 5 bases, with 16 bases between them. CDR3 amino acids: CASRMRTARTEAFF. DNA for the CDR3: TGTGCCAGCAGAATGAGGACGGCCCGGACTGAAGCTTTCTTT.

This clonotype is large. V and J are TRBV24-1 and TRBJ2-4, with D possibly TRBD1 on 5 matching bases. Germline CDR1 and CDR2: KGHDR and SFDVKD. The CDR3 is made up of 13 amino acids. The V end was cut by 3 bases, the J end by 5 bases, with 7 bases between. Written as DNA, the CDR3 is TGTGCCACCAGTGATGGGGCAGAAAACATTCAGTACTTC. Protein product: CATSDGAENIQYF.

The CDR3 DNA reads as TGCGCCAGCAACCCTGGCGATCCGAACACTGAAGCTTTCTTT. Protein: CASNPGDPNTEAFF. This rearrangement joins TRBV5-1 to TRBJ1-1; D is unresolved. Trimming cost V 6 bases and J 1 base, with 13 bases left between them. Germline assignment: CDR1 SGHRS and CDR2 YFSETQ. The CDR3 is 14 amino acids.

By sample fraction, this clonotype is medium-sized. V is TRBV5-1 and J is TRBJ1-1; D call uncertain. CDR1 SGHRS and CDR2 YFSETQ come from the germline V gene. This CDR3 contains 12 residues. V lost 1 base, J lost 2 bases, and 3 bases lay in between. CDR3 in DNA: TGCGCCAGCAGCTTGATAAACACTGAAGCTTTCTTT. Translating gives CASSLINTEAFF.

This clonotype has a handful of counts. The V call is TRBV7-9, the J call TRBJ1-1; 11 nucleotides align to TRBD1. With V trimmed by 5 bases and J by 4 bases, 6 bases remained unmatched. Germline loops: CDR1 SEHNR, CDR2 FQNEAQ (reference sequence). The CDR3 runs to 15 residues. DNA for the CDR3: TGTGCCAGCAGCCCCAGGGACAGGGGGACCACTGAAGCTTTCTTT. Translating it yields CASSPRDRGTTEAFF.